These 23 T cell receptor beta chains came from one sample sequenced in a study of blood T cell repertoires in COVID-19. Some clones are missing from TCRdb's copy, which holds only in-frame ones; the method was immunoSEQ multiplex PCR. The sample includes some 260,000 clones, around 84% of them seen just once. The sequenced material came from PBMCs or T cells enriched from blood (not recorded which). The receptors were gathered from a young man with acute COVID-19.

This clone was found a few times. The chain joins TRBV30 to TRBJ2-1, with TRBD2 matching 8 bases. This CDR3 is 12 amino acids long. Looked up from germline, CDR1 is GTSNPN and CDR2 is SVGIG (reference sequence). J was trimmed by 7 bases and V by 7 bases; bases with no gene match: 6. The CDR3 spells CALAGIGNEQFF. DNA for the CDR3: TGTGCCTTAGCGGGAATCGGTAATGAGCAGTTCTTC.

V and J are TRBV7-2 and TRBJ1-1; the match to TRBD1 covers 9 bases. Germline CDR1 reads SGHTA; CDR2 reads FQGNSA. The CDR3 extends over 12 amino acids. The junction had 3 bases not matched to a gene; V was cut back by 6 bases and J by 7 bases. CDR3 loop: CASSSTGGEAFF. CDR3 coding DNA: TGTGCCAGCAGTTCGACAGGGGGTGAAGCTTTCTTT.

The count of this clone is one. The chain combines TRBV5-4 with TRBJ2-3; D remains ambiguous. Germline V gives CDR1 SGHNT, CDR2 YYREEE (reference sequence). V was pared by 4 bases and J by 4 bases, with 10 bases between. The CDR3 extends over 13 amino acids. The CDR3 DNA sequence: TGTGCCAGCAGCGGTCGACTTTCAGATACGCAGTATTTT. Translating gives CASSGRLSDTQYF.

The chain joins TRBV5-8 to TRBJ2-3; the match to TRBD2 covers 13 bases. V lost 4 bases and J lost 1; bases outside the gene matches: 3. CDR1 and CDR2 (germline): SGHTS, YDEGEE. This CDR3 has 16 amino acids. The CDR3 loop is CASSHGLAGGTDTQYF. CDR3 DNA sequence: TGTGCCAGCAGCCATGGACTAGCGGGAGGCACAGATACGCAGTATTTT.

V usage is TRBV18 and J usage is TRBJ1-2; no firm D call. The length of the CDR3 is 12 residues. Germline V gene sequence: CDR1 KGHSH, CDR2 LQKENI. V was pared by 3 bases and J by 6 bases, with 8 bases between. The CDR3 is CASSPVQDGYTF. Here the CDR3 DNA reads TGTGCCAGCTCACCGGTTCAGGATGGCTACACCTTC.

The chain is built from TRBV6-5 and TRBJ1-1; maybe TRBD1 (5 bases). The CDR3 runs to 13 residues. The V and J ends lost 7 bases and 0 bases respectively, with 9 bases between them. Germline loops: CDR1 MNHEY, CDR2 SVGAGI. The CDR3 region is CASMAGMNTEAFF. The CDR3 nucleotides read TGTGCCAGCATGGCAGGGATGAACACTGAAGCTTTCTTT.

The chain has TRBV11-3 and TRBJ2-1, with D possibly TRBD1 on 6 matching bases. This CDR3 is built from 16 residues. CDR1 SGHNT and CDR2 YENEEA come from the germline V gene. V was trimmed by 3 bases and J by 5 bases, leaving 17 bases between them. CDR3 sequence reads: CASSLSSPGENNEQFF. CDR3 bases: TGTGCCAGCAGCTTGTCCTCCCCAGGGGAAAACAATGAGCAGTTCTTC. The full variable domain, its missing parts supplied by reference TRBV11-3 and TRBJ2-1, is EAGVVQSPRYKIIEKKQPVAFWCNPISGHNTLYWYLQNLGQGPELLIRYENEEAVDDSQLPKDRFSAERLKGVDSTLKIQPAELGDSAVYLCASSLSSPGENNEQFFGPGTRLTVL.

This chain connects TRBV4-1 to TRBJ2-3; no clear D gene. V shed 1 base and J shed 4 bases, with 9 bases lying between them. This CDR3 is built from 14 residues. Germline V gene lookup returns CDR1 MGHRA and CDR2 YSYEKL. CDR3 protein: CASSQVDSPDTQYF. Written as DNA, the CDR3 is TGCGCCAGCAGCCAAGTGGATAGCCCAGATACGCAGTATTTT.

This clone has more than one count but fewer than ten. The chain employs TRBV15 and TRBJ2-1; TRBD2 is a possible D gene (6 bases). The V end was cut by 4 bases, the J end by 8 bases, with 18 bases between. The CDR3 loop spans 15 amino acids. Germline-derived CDR1 and CDR2 are LNHNV and YYDKDF (reference sequence). Written as DNA, the CDR3 is TGTGCCACCAGCACGGGAAGCGGCGGGGTACATGAGCAGTTCTTC. Translation gives CATSTGSGGVHEQFF.

This clone appeared a single time. The chain has TRBV4-2 and TRBJ2-5, with TRBD2 identical over 7 bases. The CDR3 has 16 amino acids. Germline V gene sequence: CDR1 LGHNA, CDR2 YNFKEQ. After removal of 0 bases from V and 2 bases from J, the junction contained 6 bases not matched to a gene. The CDR3, as DNA: TGTGCCAGCAGCCAAGAAAGATCTAGCGGACAAGAGACCCAGTACTTC. Translation: CASSQERSSGQETQYF.

A word on this clone: The junction departs from the called germline gene at one end, perhaps through a read error. V and J are TRBV5-1 and TRBJ2-3, with TRBD2 matching over 10 bases. CDR3 size: 13 residues. The germline CDR1 and CDR2 sequences are SGHRS and YFSETQ. CDR3 region: CASGTSGTDTQYF. CDR3 nucleotides: TGTGCCAGCGGGACTAGCGGCACAGATACGCAGTATTTT.

The rearrangement links TRBV7-9 to TRBJ2-2; D might be TRBD2 (5 bases). The length of the CDR3 is 12 residues. Germline V lookup: CDR1 SEHNR, CDR2 FQNEAQ (reference sequence). V gave up 8 bases and J gave up 4 bases, with 8 bases separating them. The CDR3 region is CASRRSTGELFF. The DNA for the CDR3 is TGTGCCAGCCGGAGGAGCACCGGGGAGCTGTTTTTT.

This sequence joins TRBV11-2 and TRBJ2-7; unclear D gene. Per the germline V gene, CDR1 is SGHAT and CDR2 is FQNNGV. V lost 3 bases and J 2 bases, leaving 11 bases between the germline ends. The CDR3 length is 14 residues. The CDR3 DNA reads TGTGCCAGCAGCTTGCTTTCGGGTCCCTACGAGCAGTACGTC. Its protein is CASSLLSGPYEQYV.

The chain employs TRBV19 and TRBJ1-4; 7 bases agree with TRBD1. The CDR3 runs 16 residues. Germline CDR1 is LNHDA and CDR2 is SQIVND (reference sequence). The V segment lost 4 bases and the J segment 8 bases; nucleotides outside the gene matches: 13. The CDR3 coding sequence is TGTGCCAGTAGTACGCAGCACAGGGGAAAAAGGGAAAAACTGTTTTTT. As protein: CASSTQHRGKREKLFF. Together with reference TRBV19 and TRBJ1-4, the CDR3 gives the full variable domain: DGGITQSPKYLFRKEGQNVTLSCEQNLNHDAMYWYRQDPGQGLRLIYYSQIVNDFQKGDIAEGYSVSREKKESFPLTVTSAQKNPTAFYLCASSTQHRGKREKLFFGSGTQLSVL.

The chain couples TRBV7-2 to TRBJ2-3; TRBD2 aligns across 7 bases. Germline CDR1 SGHTA, CDR2 FQGNSA. V trimming: 4 bases; J trimming: 2 bases; junction bases outside the gene matches: 6. The CDR3 consists of 15 residues. The CDR3 loop reads CASSSTAGFTDTQYF. CDR3 nucleotides: TGTGCCAGCAGCTCAACAGCGGGATTCACAGATACGCAGTATTTT.

There are a few counts of this clone. The V call is TRBV3-1 (or the pseudogene TRBV3-2), the J call TRBJ2-1; 13 bases agree with TRBD2. Per the germline V gene, CDR1 is LGHDT and CDR2 is YNNKEL (reference sequence). There are 16 residues in the CDR3. The ends lost 4 bases at V and 8 bases at J; junction bases unmatched: 8. This CDR3 reads CASSPHPGLAGYEQFF. In DNA form, the CDR3 reads TGTGCCAGCAGCCCCCACCCGGGACTAGCGGGGTATGAGCAGTTCTTC.

The V call is TRBV6-5, the J call TRBJ1-6; possible D gene TRBD1, 6 bases. Germline CDR1 MNHEY, CDR2 SVGAGI. The CDR3 totals 12 residues. CDR3 nucleotides: TGTGTCTCCTCCACAGGGAATTCACCCCTCCACTTT. Translating gives CVSSTGNSPLHF.

In nucleotides, the CDR3 is TGTGCCAGCAGCTCAATTTTCGGGACAGTCCAAGAGACCCAGTACTTC. Its protein is CASSSIFGTVQETQYF. The rearrangement uses TRBV5-6 and TRBJ2-5, with 7 bases fitting TRBD1. The CDR3 loop spans 16 amino acids. With V trimmed by 3 bases and J by 1 base, 9 bases remained unmatched. CDR1 is SGHDT, CDR2 YYEEEE, per germline.

V is TRBV7-2 and J is TRBJ2-7; D unclear. CDR1 and CDR2 from the germline V gene are SGHTA and FQGNSA. Trimming shortened V by 5 bases and J by 4 bases, and 15 bases separated the two germline ends. The length of the CDR3 is 14 residues. The chain's CDR3 is CASSKMGALYEQYV. The CDR3 bases are TGTGCCAGCAGCAAAATGGGCGCGCTATACGAGCAGTACGTC.

The J gene is TRBJ2-3, the V gene TRBV5-4; TRBD1 aligns across 12 bases. The germline CDR1 and CDR2 sequences are SGHNT and YYREEE (reference sequence). J gave up 7 bases and V 0 bases, and 3 bases lay outside the gene matches. This CDR3 is 15 amino acids long. The CDR3 spells CASSLGDRGRNTQYF. The CDR3 nucleotides read TGTGCCAGCAGCTTGGGGGACAGGGGGCGGAATACGCAGTATTTT.

This rearrangement joins TRBV24-1 to TRBJ2-6; tentative D call: TRBD1 (5 bases). Trimming removed 9 bases from V and 0 bases from J, with 11 bases in between. Germline V gives CDR1 KGHDR, CDR2 SFDVKD. This CDR3 spans 15 amino acids. CDR3 protein: CATSITGSGANVLTF. Here the CDR3 DNA reads TGTGCCACCTCAATAACAGGCTCTGGGGCCAACGTCCTGACTTTC.

The DNA of the CDR3 is TGTGCCAGCAGCTCGCCCAGGGGGTTAAACTATGGCTACACCTTC. This encodes CASSSPRGLNYGYTF. The rearrangement joins TRBV7-9 to TRBJ1-2; 7 bases map to TRBD1. V dropped 4 bases and J dropped 2; count of bases not matched to a gene: 7. Germline assignment: CDR1 SEHNR and CDR2 FQNEAQ (reference sequence). The CDR3 has 15 amino acids.

V and J are TRBV6-1 and TRBJ2-7; 9 bases line up with TRBD1. V was clipped by 3 bases and J by 4 bases; unmatched bases: 4. CDR1 and CDR2 (germline): MNHNS, SASEGT. The CDR3 length is 14 residues. DNA for the CDR3: TGTGCCAGCAGTGACGTAGGACAGGGGTACGAGCAGTACGTC. Amino acid sequence: CASSDVGQGYEQYV.